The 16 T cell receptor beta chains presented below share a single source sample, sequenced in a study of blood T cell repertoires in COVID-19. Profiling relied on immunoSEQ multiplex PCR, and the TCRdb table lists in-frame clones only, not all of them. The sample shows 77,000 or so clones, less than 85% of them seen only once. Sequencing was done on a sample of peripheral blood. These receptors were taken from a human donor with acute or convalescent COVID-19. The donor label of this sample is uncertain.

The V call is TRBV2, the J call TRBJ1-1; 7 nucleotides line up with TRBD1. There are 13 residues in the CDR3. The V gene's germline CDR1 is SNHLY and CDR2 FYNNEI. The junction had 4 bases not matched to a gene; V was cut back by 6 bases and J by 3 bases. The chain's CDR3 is CASRGQPHTEAFF. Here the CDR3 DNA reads TGTGCCAGCAGGGGACAGCCCCACACTGAAGCTTTCTTT. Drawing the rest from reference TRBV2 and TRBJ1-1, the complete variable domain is EPEVTQTPSHQVTQMGQEVILRCVPISNHLYFYWYRQILGQKVEFLVSFYNNEISEKSEIFDDQFSVERPDGSNFTLKIRSTKLEDSAMYFCASRGQPHTEAFFGQGTRLTVV.

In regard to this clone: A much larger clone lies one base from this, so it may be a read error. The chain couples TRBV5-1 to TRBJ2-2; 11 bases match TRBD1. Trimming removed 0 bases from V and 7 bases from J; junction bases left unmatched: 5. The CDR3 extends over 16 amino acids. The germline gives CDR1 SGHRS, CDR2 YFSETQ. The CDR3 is CASSLGRTGGGGELFF. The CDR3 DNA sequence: TGCGCCAGCAGCTTGGGTCGGACAGGGGGCGGCGGGGAGCTGTTTTTT.

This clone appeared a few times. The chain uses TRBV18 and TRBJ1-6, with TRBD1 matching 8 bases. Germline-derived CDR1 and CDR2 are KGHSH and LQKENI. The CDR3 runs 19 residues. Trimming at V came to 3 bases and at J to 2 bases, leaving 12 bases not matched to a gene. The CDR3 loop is CASSPLGRGRRAYNSPLHF. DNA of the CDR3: TGTGCCAGCTCACCCCTGGGCAGGGGGCGCCGGGCCTATAATTCACCCCTCCACTTT.

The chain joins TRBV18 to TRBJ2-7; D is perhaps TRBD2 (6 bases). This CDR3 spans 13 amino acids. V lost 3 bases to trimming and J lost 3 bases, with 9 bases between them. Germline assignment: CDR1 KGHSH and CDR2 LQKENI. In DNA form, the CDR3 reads TGTGCCAGCTCACCGGAGGGAGTCTACGAGCAGTACGTC. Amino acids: CASSPEGVYEQYV.

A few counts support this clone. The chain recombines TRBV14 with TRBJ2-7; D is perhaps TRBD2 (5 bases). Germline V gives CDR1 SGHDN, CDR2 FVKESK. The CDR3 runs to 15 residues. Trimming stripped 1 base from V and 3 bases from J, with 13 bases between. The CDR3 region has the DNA TGTGCCAGCAGCCAAGTGCATACTAGTGGCTACGAGCAGTACTTC. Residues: CASSQVHTSGYEQYF.

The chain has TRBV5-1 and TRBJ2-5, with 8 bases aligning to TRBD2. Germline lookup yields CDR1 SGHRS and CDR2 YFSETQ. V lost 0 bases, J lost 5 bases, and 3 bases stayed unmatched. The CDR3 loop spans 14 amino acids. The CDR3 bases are TGCGCCAGCAGCTTGGCCCGCGGGAGGGAGACCCAGTACTTC. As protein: CASSLARGRETQYF. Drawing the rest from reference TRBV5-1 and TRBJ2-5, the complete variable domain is KAGVTQTPRYLIKTRGQQVTLSCSPISGHRSVSWYQQTPGQGLQFLFEYFSETQRNKGNFPGRFSGRQFSNSRSEMNVSTLELGDSALYLCASSLARGRETQYFGPGTRLLVL.

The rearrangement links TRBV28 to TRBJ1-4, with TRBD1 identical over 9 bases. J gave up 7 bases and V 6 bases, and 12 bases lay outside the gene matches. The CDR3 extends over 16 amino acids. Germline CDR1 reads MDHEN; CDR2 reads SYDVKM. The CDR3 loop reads CASSGPGTGRSEKLFF. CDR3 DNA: TGTGCCAGCAGCGGTCCCGGGACAGGGAGGAGTGAAAAACTGTTTTTT.

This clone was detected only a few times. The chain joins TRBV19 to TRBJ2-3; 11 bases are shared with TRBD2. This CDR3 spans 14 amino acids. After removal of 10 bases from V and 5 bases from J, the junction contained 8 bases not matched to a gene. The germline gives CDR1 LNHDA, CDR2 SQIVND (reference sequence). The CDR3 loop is CATRTSGQGDTQYF. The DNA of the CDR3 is TGTGCCACCCGGACTAGCGGGCAGGGAGATACGCAGTATTTT. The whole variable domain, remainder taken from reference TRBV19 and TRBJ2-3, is DGGITQSPKYLFRKEGQNVTLSCEQNLNHDAMYWYRQDPGQGLRLIYYSQIVNDFQKGDIAEGYSVSREKKESFPLTVTSAQKNPTAFYLCATRTSGQGDTQYFGPGTRLTVL.

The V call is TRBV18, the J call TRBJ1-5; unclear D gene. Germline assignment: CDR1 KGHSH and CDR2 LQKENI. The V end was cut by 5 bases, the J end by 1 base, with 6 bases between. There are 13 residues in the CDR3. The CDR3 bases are TGTGCCAGCTCAACGGGAAGCAATCAGCCCCAGCATTTT. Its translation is CASSTGSNQPQHF.

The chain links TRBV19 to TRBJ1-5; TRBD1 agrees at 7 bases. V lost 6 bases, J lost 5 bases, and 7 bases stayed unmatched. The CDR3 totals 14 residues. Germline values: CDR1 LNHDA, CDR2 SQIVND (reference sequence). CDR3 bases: TGTGCCAGTAGCCTCCGGGACAGATATCAGCCCCAGCATTTT. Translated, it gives CASSLRDRYQPQHF.

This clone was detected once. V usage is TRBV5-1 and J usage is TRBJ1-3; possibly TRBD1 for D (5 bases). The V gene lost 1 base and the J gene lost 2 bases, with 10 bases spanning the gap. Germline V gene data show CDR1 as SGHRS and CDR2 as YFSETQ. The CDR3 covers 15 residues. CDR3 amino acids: CASSLKGEAGNTIYF. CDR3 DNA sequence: TGCGCCAGCAGCTTGAAAGGGGAGGCTGGAAACACCATATATTTT.

The CDR3 here is CASAGSEQYF. The CDR3, as DNA: TGTGCCAGCGCGGGATCCGAGCAGTACTTC. The V call is TRBV2, the J call TRBJ2-7, with D possibly being TRBD2 (6 bases). The germline CDR1 and CDR2 sequences are SNHLY and FYNNEI. This CDR3 spans 10 amino acids. Trimming removed 8 bases at V and 6 bases at J, with 8 bases between.

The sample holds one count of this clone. CDR3 residues: CASSPTSGTDTQYF. CDR3 in DNA: TGCGCCAGCAGCCCGACTAGCGGGACAGATACGCAGTATTTT. The chain employs TRBV5-1 and TRBJ2-3; 10 bases map to TRBD2. Germline V gives CDR1 SGHRS, CDR2 YFSETQ. This CDR3 has 14 amino acids. The V gene end was trimmed by 4 bases and the J gene end by 3 bases; junction bases not matched to a gene: 2. The whole variable domain, remainder taken from reference TRBV5-1 and TRBJ2-3, is KAGVTQTPRYLIKTRGQQVTLSCSPISGHRSVSWYQQTPGQGLQFLFEYFSETQRNKGNFPGRFSGRQFSNSRSEMNVSTLELGDSALYLCASSPTSGTDTQYFGPGTRLTVL.

The CDR3 loop is CASSPSGIEQYV. Written as DNA, the CDR3 is TGTGCCAGCTCACCAAGCGGCATCGAGCAGTACGTC. The chain carries TRBV18 and TRBJ2-7, with D perhaps TRBD2 (5 bases). CDR1 is KGHSH and CDR2 is LQKENI in the germline V gene. Trimming pared 2 bases from V and 6 bases from J, leaving 8 bases between. The CDR3 is made up of 12 amino acids.

CDR3 nucleotide sequence: TGTGCCAGCAGCGAGCAGACAGGATCGGGCACCGGGGAGCTGTTTTTT. The encoded protein is CASSEQTGSGTGELFF. The genes are TRBV7-9 and TRBJ2-2; TRBD1 is a possible D gene (6 bases). The CDR3 is made up of 16 amino acids. The germline V gene encodes CDR1 SEHNR and CDR2 FQNEAQ (reference sequence). V was cut by 5 bases and J by 4 bases, with 17 bases left in between.

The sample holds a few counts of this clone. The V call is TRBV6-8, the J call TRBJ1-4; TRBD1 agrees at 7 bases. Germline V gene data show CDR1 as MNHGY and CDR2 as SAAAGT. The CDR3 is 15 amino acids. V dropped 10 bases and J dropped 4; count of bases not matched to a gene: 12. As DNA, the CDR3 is TGTGCCATCTCGTACAGGGGTGGGGTTAATGAAAAACTGTTTTTT. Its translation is CAISYRGGVNEKLFF.